This T cell receptor beta chain was observed in a study of cytomegalovirus exposure and HLA in healthy donors (dated by TCRdb to about 2017). About the full investigation: According to a later analysis, the 100 to 150 validation repertoires were produced on the same platform as the 666 repertoires of the first cohort. The study aimed to test whether signatures of past pathogen exposure could be identified by cataloging public T cell receptors. Besides the first cohort of under 700 subjects, a separate validation cohort made up of over a hundred different subjects was used. The study combined high-throughput TCR immunosequencing, statistical association of individual TCRs with disease status, and machine learning to predict cytomegalovirus infection status.

Separate from the approximately 700-subject first cohort, the validation cohort of about 130 subjects was the group to which the donors belonged. Of note for this clone: No cognate antigen has been identified for it. No quality values exist for individual bases; no much larger clone is one base distant.

Including the terminal cysteine and phenylalanine, the CDR3 comprises 17 residues. The read is trimmed to its CDR3 DNA, 51 bases read in frame from base 1. At the junction V is shortened by 4 bases and J by 4 bases; bases outside the gene matches: 14. CDR1 MNHEY and CDR2 SMNVEV are derived from the germline V gene (reference sequence). General conclusions and limits of the study: A few of the identified cytomegalovirus-associated TCR beta chains were confirmed in vitro to be specific for cytomegalovirus antigens. Cytomegalovirus status was reported to be diagnosed by the classifier with high specificity and sensitivity in both the original and validation cohorts. A later analysis found that TCRs clustered in the first cohort also tended to co-occur in the roughly 120 validation repertoires, with approximately 95% of cluster scores above 0. A later analysis lacked HLA typing for the validation cohort, so it scored co-occurrence in that cohort across all 120 or so repertoires. In the study, approximately 160 TCR beta chains were listed as associated with cytomegalovirus. While some public TCRs were present in many individuals, most TCR sequences turned up only very rarely across donors. The authors suggested that the approach could potentially be extended to other disease states and immunological phenotypes.

The receptor library was made with the immunoSEQ multiplex PCR assay. Turning to the authors' computational methods: A statistical classification framework was built to diagnose cytomegalovirus status from the catalog of TCR beta chain sequences. The table was pulled from immuneACCESS by TCRdb, which kept in-frame rearrangements only. Such tables lose some clones; where checked, under half of the loss comes from unresolved V genes, and the rest has no known cause. Clonal size and the V and J genes are those of that table, whereas D and trimming came from the DNA. For this sample the table gives 71,000 or so clones, of which 94% were detected only once. Clones ranked in the top ten supply 1% of the sample.

Specimen: PBMCs. The V and J genes are TRBV27 and TRBJ2-7; a stretch of 9 junction bases matches TRBD1. The clonotype originates from a young woman in good health and CMV-seronegative. The base sequence is TGTGCCAGCAGTTCTCTTTCGGACAGGGGAGGGGGTTACGAGCAGTACTTC. Its amino acids are CASSSLSDRGGGYEQYF.